This T cell receptor beta chain was sequenced in a study of T cell responses to AZD1222 COVID-19 vaccine (dated by TCRdb to about 2021). Context from the whole study: TCR sequencing covered 230 or so trial participants: about 210 given two doses of AZD1222 and about 26 given two doses of MenACWY control vaccine. Enrollment into the trials was organized by age into subgroups of 18-55, 56-69 and 70-plus years, and those subgroups contained roughly 140, 27 and 60 TCR-sequenced participants, respectively.

The CDR3 regions of human TCRbeta chains were subjected to immunosequencing. In the original analysis: Repertoire TCRs were matched against a reference library of SARS-CoV-2-specific TCRs generated with the MIRA antigen-specificity platform. Breadth meant the fraction of unique TCRs that were SARS-CoV-2-associated, whereas depth meant the fraction of total T cells that were SARS-CoV-2-associated. Using the MIRA data, each spike-specific TCR was mapped to the spike region that the TCR reacts to and placed in a CD4 or CD8 class. Log10-transformed breadth and depth values were compared by one-way ANOVA with Sidak's multiple comparisons tests. Drawn from immuneACCESS, this table holds only the in-frame rearrangements with V and J called that TCRdb kept. Clones are partly lost; checked studies trace under half to an unresolved V gene and leave the rest unexplained. Clone size and V and J calls were adopted from that table, with D and trimming inferred from the DNA. Across this sample there are 140,000 or so clones, with around 83% seen only once. The ten largest clonotypes hold 5.1% of the sample.

On the study overall, not on this receptor specifically: Participants were mostly white British and included more females than males, and it was suggested by the authors that clonal diversity may have been underestimated. Because no samples from the day 14 peak response were available, repertoires could be characterized only after the peak T cell response. A significant rise in spike-specific TCR breadth and depth was observed after two AZD1222 doses relative to day 0 and relative to MenACWY recipients. CD4 TCRs associated with the vaccine covered the entire spike protein, and the dominant responses were in regions 160-218 and 743-854. The 56-69-year group was small, and its depth increase did not reach significance, likely because of low power. Conclusions about previously exposed vaccinees are limited, since just 6 or 7 AZD1222 recipients were seropositive for SARS-CoV-2 at baseline. Reportedly, close to half of the unique spike-specific TCRs recognized epitopes lying outside the regions that are mutated in the B.1.351 and B.1.1.7 variants.

This sample's time point label indicates: about 28 days (+/-7) after the second vaccine dose. AZD1222 recipients given second doses at about 4 weeks or at about 12 weeks were pooled, since spike-specific TCR depth and breadth were not found to differ between the two schedules. Vaccinee samples came from UK trials COV001 and COV002, including a single-blind randomized controlled phase 2/3 trial of AZD1222 (ChAdOx1 nCoV-19) in healthy adults. For TCRbeta chain sequencing, PBMC samples from trial participants were taken at day 0 and at day 28 after the second dose. Spanning cysteine to phenylalanine, the CDR3 consists of 13 amino acids. The CDR3 DNA has 39 bases and is translated from base 1. A word on this clone: It has no known antigen specificity. No base quality values were provided; no much bigger clone lies one nucleotide off.

Sequenced material: peripheral blood, taken 28 days after the second AZD1222 dose. This receptor was obtained from an adult who received the AZD1222 COVID-19 vaccine. This chain joins TRBV21-1 to TRBJ2-3; TRBD1 reflects the table's D call only, with no check against the DNA. TRBV21-1 is a pseudogene. The DNA reads as follows: TGTGCCAGCAGCACCAGGAACGCAGATACGCAGTATTTT. This translates into CASSTRNADTQYF.